The rows below give T cell receptor beta chains drawn from one sample of a study of blood T cell repertoires in COVID-19. Clones were read by immunoSEQ multiplex PCR, and TCRdb kept only the in-frame ones, dropping some. The table includes under 400,000 clones, around 90% detected once. Input material: peripheral blood. Receptor source: a woman aged 25 to 45 with COVID-19, enrolled during active disease. Each CDR3 is given with its conserved first and last residue. The D gene is left open where the match is weak. Clone size is shown for a subset of rows, as once, few, many or a class of expanded clone.

TRBJ2-1 | - | TRBV10-1 | TRBD2 | CASSAGTSGNEQFF | TGCGCCAGCAGTGCCGGGACTAGCGGGAATGAGCAGTTCTTC
TRBJ2-6 | - | TRBV7-9 | - | CASSLGRSSGANVLTF | TGTGCCAGCAGCTTAGGGCGGAGCTCTGGGGCCAACGTCCTGACTTTC
TRBJ2-2 | - | TRBV7-2 | TRBD2 | CASSSGLAPRAGELFF | TGTGCCAGCAGCTCGGGACTAGCGCCAAGGGCCGGGGAGCTGTTTTTT
TRBJ1-1 | once | TRBV6-4 | TRBD1 | CASKQIAGGNTEAFF | TGTGCCAGCAAGCAAATCGCAGGGGGCAACACTGAAGCTTTCTTT
TRBJ2-1 | - | TRBV24-1 | - | CATSQGMNEQFF | TGTGCCACCAGTCAGGGAATGAATGAGCAGTTCTTC
TRBJ2-2 | - | TRBV5-1 | - | CASSWRRNGELFF | TGCGCCAGCAGCTGGAGGCGGAACGGGGAGCTGTTTTTT
TRBJ2-7 | - | TRBV19 | TRBD2 | CASSLRETSGDYEQYF | TGTGCCAGTAGCTTGCGGGAGACTAGCGGGGATTACGAGCAGTACTTC
TRBJ1-1 | - | TRBV6-5 | TRBD1 | CASSSGLDRGIKAFF | TGTGCCAGCAGTAGCGGCCTGGACAGGGGAATTAAAGCTTTCTTT
TRBJ1-2 | - | TRBV30 | - | CAWSVVANGYTF | TGTGCCTGGAGTGTCGTAGCGAACGGCTACACCTTC
TRBJ2-5 | - | TRBV5-6 | - | CASRLGGQETQYF | TGTGCCAGCAGATTAGGAGGGCAAGAGACCCAGTACTTC
TRBJ2-4 | - | TRBV27 | - | CASRDITKNIQYF | TGTGCCAGTAGGGACATAACCAAAAACATTCAGTACTTC
TRBJ1-6 | many | TRBV5-5 | - | CASSLSELLRSPLHF | TGTGCCAGCAGCTTATCAGAGCTATTGAGGTCACCCCTCCACTTT
TRBJ2-1 | - | TRBV5-1 | TRBD2 | CASSPYSGSNNEQFF | TGCGCCAGCAGCCCCTATAGCGGGAGCAACAATGAGCAGTTCTTC
TRBJ2-7 | - | TRBV18 | - | CASSPTPSSYEQYF | TGTGCCAGCTCCCCGACTCCAAGCTCCTACGAGCAGTACTTC
TRBJ1-2 | - | TRBV27 | - | CASRAGANYGYTF | TGTGCCAGCAGGGCAGGGGCTAACTATGGCTACACCTTC
TRBJ2-3 | - | TRBV7-2 | - | CASSKGSGDTQYF | TGTGCCAGCAGCAAGGGGTCGGGAGATACGCAGTATTTT
TRBJ2-2 | - | TRBV28 | - | CASTVGDSNTGELFF | TGTGCCAGCACTGTAGGGGATTCGAACACCGGGGAGCTGTTTTTT
TRBJ2-2 | - | TRBV24-1 | TRBD2 | CATSDSGSSTGELFF | TGTGCCACCTCTGACAGCGGGAGCTCTACCGGGGAGCTGTTTTTT
TRBJ2-2 | - | TRBV27 | - | CASSSPGGELFF | TGTGCCAGCAGTTCACCGGGCGGGGAGCTGTTTTTT
TRBJ2-5 | - | TRBV30 | - | CAWSVGGAGQTQYF | TGTGCCTGGAGTGTAGGAGGGGCCGGGCAGACCCAGTACTTC
TRBJ2-3 | - | TRBV30 | - | CAWSVRWGRGQGTDTQYF | TGTGCCTGGAGTGTAAGATGGGGGCGAGGTCAGGGCACAGATACGCAGTATTTT
TRBJ1-5 | - | TRBV6-6 | TRBD1 | CASSYSTGNDGQPQHF | TGTGCCAGCAGTTACTCGACAGGGAACGACGGTCAGCCCCAGCATTTT
TRBJ1-2 | - | TRBV14 | TRBD1 | CASSQDLFGTGAYGYTF | TGTGCCAGCAGCCAAGATTTATTTGGGACAGGGGCCTATGGCTACACCTTC
TRBJ2-1 | few | TRBV21-1 | - | CASSKRERRSYNEQFF | TGTGCCAGCAGCAAACGGGAGCGTCGCTCCTACAATGAGCAGTTCTTC
TRBJ2-7 | - | TRBV30 | TRBD1 | CAWSVSPTGGFEQYF | TGTGCCTGGAGTGTAAGTCCGACAGGGGGTTTCGAGCAGTACTTC
TRBJ2-3 | - | TRBV11-2 | - | CASSLSGIGPTDTQYF | TGTGCCAGCAGCTTATCAGGGATTGGGCCCACAGATACGCAGTATTTT
TRBJ2-2 | - | TRBV19 | TRBD2 | CASSTPQGGRLTGELFF | TGTGCCAGTAGTACCCCCCAGGGCGGGAGACTCACCGGGGAGCTGTTTTTT
TRBJ1-1 | - | TRBV5-5 | - | CASTPFGQSNTEAFF | TGTGCCAGCACCCCTTTTGGGCAGTCGAACACTGAAGCTTTCTTT
TRBJ2-7 | - | TRBV30 | - | CAWDVGGDYEQYF | TGTGCCTGGGACGTGGGGGGAGACTACGAGCAGTACTTC
TRBJ1-1 | once | TRBV28 | TRBD1 | CASSRPKTGRDTEAFF | TGTGCCAGCAGTCGACCAAAGACAGGGCGAGACACTGAAGCTTTCTTT
TRBJ1-5 | few | TRBV24-1 | - | CATSPRYANQPQHF | TGTGCCACCAGCCCTAGGTACGCTAATCAGCCCCAGCATTTT
TRBJ1-2 | - | TRBV28 | TRBD1 | CASTRDSYGYTF | TGTGCCAGCACCAGGGACAGCTATGGCTACACCTTC
TRBJ1-4 | - | TRBV9 | - | CASGRDIDEKLFF | TGTGCCAGCGGCCGGGACATTGATGAAAAACTGTTTTTT
TRBJ1-2 | - | TRBV6-5 | - | CASSYDSRARVGYTF | TGTGCCAGCAGTTACGATTCCAGGGCCCGGGTGGGCTACACCTTC
TRBJ2-1 | - | TRBV10-1 | - | CASSPTRPLSYNEQFF | TGCGCCAGCAGCCCAACGCGTCCCCTCTCCTACAATGAGCAGTTCTTC
TRBJ1-5 | - | TRBV28 | - | CASSLSSGWYQPQHF | TGTGCCAGCAGTTTAAGTTCGGGTTGGTATCAGCCCCAGCATTTT
TRBJ1-2 | - | TRBV30 | TRBD1 | CASSGGAGYGYTF | TGTGCCTCCTCAGGGGGCGCGGGCTATGGCTACACCTTC
TRBJ1-2 | - | TRBV3-1/TRBV3-2 | - | CASSRDRSDFYGYTF | TGTGCCAGCAGCCGAGACAGGTCGGACTTCTATGGCTACACCTTC
TRBJ2-7 | - | TRBV7-2 | TRBD2 | CASSLSELAGVGYEQYF | TGTGCCAGCAGCTTATCGGAACTAGCGGGAGTAGGCTACGAGCAGTACTTC
TRBJ1-3 | - | TRBV21-1 | - | CASSKVGGMASGNTIYF | TGTGCCAGCAGCAAAGTGGGGGGAATGGCCTCTGGAAACACCATATATTTT
TRBJ1-4 | - | TRBV20-1 | - | CSASRGFNEKLFF | TGCAGTGCTAGTAGGGGGTTTAATGAAAAACTGTTTTTT
TRBJ1-1 | - | TRBV5-1 | TRBD1 | CASSKLQGGRTEAFF | TGCGCCAGCAGCAAGTTACAGGGGGGTCGGACTGAAGCTTTCTTT
TRBJ2-7 | many | TRBV2 | TRBD1 | CASSGRGTIYEQYF | TGTGCCAGCAGTGGCAGGGGGACAATCTACGAGCAGTACTTC
TRBJ2-7 | - | TRBV7-9 | TRBD2 | CASSLGSGSYEQYF | TGTGCCAGCAGCTTAGGTAGCGGGAGTTACGAGCAGTACTTC
TRBJ2-1 | - | TRBV6-5 | - | CASNPNGGEQFF | TGTGCCAGCAACCCTAATGGGGGGGAGCAGTTCTTC
TRBJ1-1 | - | TRBV4-1 | - | CASSQMSGTEAFF | TGCGCCAGCAGCCAGATGAGTGGCACTGAAGCTTTCTTT
TRBJ2-1 | - | TRBV5-1 | TRBD2 | CASSLASSGLNEQFF | TGCGCCAGCAGCTTGGCGTCTAGCGGCCTCAATGAGCAGTTCTTC
TRBJ1-2 | once | TRBV6-6 | TRBD1 | CASSSPNRDSYGYTF | TGTGCCAGCAGTTCTCCAAACCGGGACAGCTATGGCTACACCTTC
TRBJ2-1 | - | TRBV12-3/TRBV12-4 | - | CASSLFRGEQFF | TGTGCCAGCAGTTTATTTAGGGGTGAGCAGTTCTTC
TRBJ1-2 | - | TRBV6-5 | - | CASTPTGTLYGYTF | TGTGCCAGCACCCCGACAGGAACCCTCTATGGCTACACCTTC
TRBJ1-3 | - | TRBV19 | - | CASSVTGSAGNTIYF | TGTGCCAGTAGCGTTACAGGGTCCGCCGGAAACACCATATATTTT
TRBJ2-1 | - | TRBV5-8 | TRBD1 | CASTSGTGRFF | TGTGCCAGCACGTCCGGGACAGGGCGGTTCTTC
TRBJ1-2 | - | TRBV30 | TRBD1 | CAWSRPGTGFLSYTF | TGTGCCTGGAGTCGTCCCGGGACAGGTTTTCTCAGCTACACCTTC
TRBJ1-2 | - | TRBV7-8 | TRBD1 | CASSTQPGQRGGYTF | TGTGCCAGCAGCACACAGCCGGGACAGCGAGGGGGCTACACCTTC
TRBJ1-4 | - | TRBV6-5 | TRBD1 | CASTRDRNEKLFF | TGTGCCAGCACTAGGGACAGAAATGAAAAACTGTTTTTT
TRBJ1-1 | - | TRBV5-1 | TRBD1 | CASSSGQGTEAFF | TGCGCCAGCAGCTCCGGACAGGGCACTGAAGCTTTCTTT
TRBJ1-5 | - | TRBV7-9 | - | CASSLALTPQHF | TGTGCCAGCAGCTTAGCCCTGACTCCCCAGCATTTT
TRBJ2-7 | - | TRBV10-1 | TRBD2 | CASSSGSYEQYF | TGCGCCAGTTCTAGCGGATCCTACGAGCAGTACTTC
TRBJ1-3 | many | TRBV3-1/TRBV3-2 | - | CASSQDLSSGNTIYF | TGTGCCAGCAGCCAAGATCTAAGCTCTGGAAACACCATATATTTT
TRBJ2-7 | - | TRBV27 | - | CASSFLAHPTIYEQYF | TGTGCCAGCAGTTTTCTCGCCCATCCGACTATTTACGAGCAGTACTTC